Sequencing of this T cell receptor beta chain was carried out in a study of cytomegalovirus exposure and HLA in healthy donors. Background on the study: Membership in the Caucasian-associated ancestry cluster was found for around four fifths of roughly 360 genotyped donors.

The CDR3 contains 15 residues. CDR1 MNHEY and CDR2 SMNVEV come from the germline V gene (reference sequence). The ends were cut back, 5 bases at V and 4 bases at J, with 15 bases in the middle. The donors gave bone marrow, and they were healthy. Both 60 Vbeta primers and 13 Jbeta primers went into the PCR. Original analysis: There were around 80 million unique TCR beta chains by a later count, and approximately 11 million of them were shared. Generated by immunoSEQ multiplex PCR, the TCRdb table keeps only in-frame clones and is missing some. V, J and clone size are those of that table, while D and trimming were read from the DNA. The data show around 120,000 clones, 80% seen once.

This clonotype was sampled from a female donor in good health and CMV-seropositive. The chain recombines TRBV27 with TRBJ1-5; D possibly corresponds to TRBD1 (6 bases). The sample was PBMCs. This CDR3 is CASSPLGQLNQPQHF. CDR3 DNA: TGTGCCAGCAGTCCACTAGGACAGCTAAATCAGCCCCAGCATTTT.